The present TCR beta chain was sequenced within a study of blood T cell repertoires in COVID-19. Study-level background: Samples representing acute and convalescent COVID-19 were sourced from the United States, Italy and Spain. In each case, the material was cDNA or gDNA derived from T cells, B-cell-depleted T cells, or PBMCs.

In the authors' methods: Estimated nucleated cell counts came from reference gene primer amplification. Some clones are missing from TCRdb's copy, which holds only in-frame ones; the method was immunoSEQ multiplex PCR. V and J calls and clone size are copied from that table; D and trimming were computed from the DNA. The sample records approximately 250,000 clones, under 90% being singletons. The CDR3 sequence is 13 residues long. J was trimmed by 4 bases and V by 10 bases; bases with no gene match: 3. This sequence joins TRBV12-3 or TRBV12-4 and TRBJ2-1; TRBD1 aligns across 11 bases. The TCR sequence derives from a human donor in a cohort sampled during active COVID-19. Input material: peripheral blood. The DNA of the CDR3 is TGTGCCATCCGGGACAGGGGGTACAATGAGCAGTTCTTC. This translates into CAIRDRGYNEQFF.